The 22 T cell receptor beta chains listed next were all sequenced from one sample in a study of neurological immune-mediated disorders. TCRdb fed the 5' RACE reads into MiXCR, producing one record per CDR3 protein. The sample carries about 76,000 distinct CDR3 sequences, roughly 15% recorded once. The source material was PBMCs. The receptors originated from a woman aged 40 to 50 in good health.

As for this clonotype: This sequence may be a read error, since a much larger clone differs from it by one base. The V gene is TRBV21-1, the J gene TRBJ2-7; the table's D call, TRBD2, has no DNA check behind it. TRBV21-1 corresponds to a pseudogene. The CDR3 runs to 15 residues. The CDR3 loop is CANRAQGGRSYEQYF. The CDR3 coding sequence is TGTGCCAACAGAGCTCAGGGAGGGCGGTCCTACGAGCAGTACTTC.

This clonotype appeared a few times. The V call is TRBV5-1, the J call TRBJ2-2, with a weak D call TRBD1 (5 bases). V lost 0 bases to trimming and J lost 2 bases, with 11 bases between them. Germline V gene data show CDR1 as SGHRS and CDR2 as YFSETQ. The CDR3 length is 16 residues. DNA of the CDR3: TGCGCCAGCAGCTTGGGTTCCAGGGCCAACACCGGGGAGCTGTTTTTT. The encoded protein is CASSLGSRANTGELFF.

This clonotype was counted ten times or more. The chain has TRBV4-2 and TRBJ2-5; TRBD2 agrees at 7 bases. J was trimmed by 5 bases and V by 0 bases; bases with no gene match: 9. The CDR3 runs 16 residues. In germline, CDR1 is LGHNA, CDR2 YNFKEQ. The DNA of the CDR3 is TGTGCCAGCAGCCAAGATATCGGGGAGGGGCGGGAGACCCAGTACTTC. It yields the protein CASSQDIGEGRETQYF.

To note about this clonotype: An end of the junction does not agree with germline; a read error may underlie this. The chain couples TRBV7-2 to TRBJ2-2, with 9 bases that match TRBD1. Looked up from germline, CDR1 is SGHTA and CDR2 is FQGNSA. The CDR3 has 16 residues. In nucleotides, the CDR3 is TGTGCCAGCAGCCCATGGGACAGGGTGAACACCGTGGAGCTGTTTTTT. Encoded protein: CASSPWDRVNTVELFF.

This clonotype has a count of ten or more. V and J are TRBV5-1 and TRBJ1-6, with 9 bases matching TRBD1. There are 15 residues in the CDR3. J was trimmed by 8 bases and V by 4 bases; bases with no gene match: 7. In germline, CDR1 is SGHRS, CDR2 YFSETQ. In nucleotides, the CDR3 is TGCGCCAGCAGCCTACAGGGGGCAGGAGATTCACCCCTCCACTTT. This sequence encodes CASSLQGAGDSPLHF.

V and J are TRBV5-1 and TRBJ2-2; no reliable D call. Germline CDR1 SGHRS, CDR2 YFSETQ. V dropped 2 bases and J dropped 0 bases, with 11 bases sitting between them. The length of the CDR3 is 16 residues. The CDR3 nucleotides are TGCGCCAGCAGCTTCAGGTCTCCTCCGAACACCGGGGAGCTGTTTTTT. Its translation: CASSFRSPPNTGELFF.

At least ten counts were recorded for this clonotype. This rearrangement joins TRBV10-3 to TRBJ2-3; D gene uncertain. Trimming pared 6 bases from V and 4 bases from J, leaving 8 bases between. The CDR3 has 12 amino acids. Per the germline V gene, CDR1 is ENHRY and CDR2 is SYGVKD. CDR3 bases: TGTGCCATCAGCGTTGGGGCAGATACGCAGTATTTT. Encoded protein: CAISVGADTQYF.

The chain combines TRBV18 with TRBJ2-6, with D perhaps TRBD2 (5 bases). The length of the CDR3 is 18 residues. Trimming took 5 bases from V and 4 from J, leaving 21 bases between them. Germline loops: CDR1 KGHSH, CDR2 LQKENI. CDR3 residues: CASSFLGLLSGGANVLTF. CDR3 nucleotide sequence: TGTGCCAGCTCATTCCTCGGACTGCTATCAGGAGGGGCCAACGTCCTGACTTTC.

This clonotype was counted ten times or more. The chain combines TRBV20-1 with TRBJ2-3; the match to TRBD2 covers 9 bases. Germline CDR1 DFQATT, CDR2 SNEGSKA (reference sequence). J gave up 5 bases and V 0 bases, and 9 bases lay outside the gene matches. The CDR3 is 16 amino acids. The CDR3 region has the DNA TGCAGTGCTAGAGATCGGCTAGCGGGGTTAAAAGATACGCAGTATTTT. Amino acid sequence: CSARDRLAGLKDTQYF.

The chain employs TRBV9 and TRBJ2-5; D might be TRBD2 (5 bases). CDR3 length: 16 residues. In germline, CDR1 is SGDLS, CDR2 YYNGEE. V was clipped by 3 bases and J by 0 bases, with 15 bases between them. The DNA of the CDR3 is TGTGCCAGCAGCGCCCGGACTGGGGAGTACCAAGAGACCCAGTACTTC. Residues: CASSARTGEYQETQYF.

This clonotype was counted many times. The rearrangement joins TRBV20-1 to TRBJ2-5; 7 bases align to TRBD2. The CDR3 contains 14 residues. From germline, CDR1 is DFQATT and CDR2 SNEGSKA (reference sequence). CDR3 in amino acids: CSASRLANQETQYF. In DNA form, the CDR3 reads TGCAGCGCCTCGAGACTAGCTAACCAAGAGACCCAGTACTTC.

The chain employs TRBV4-1 and TRBJ2-5; D remains unclear. V lost 2 bases to trimming and J lost 5 bases, with 15 bases between them. Germline values: CDR1 MGHRA, CDR2 YSYEKL. The CDR3 covers 15 residues. For the CDR3, the DNA is TGCGCCAGCAGCCAAAGGGCCAGCGTTAGGGAGACCCAGTACTTC. It yields the protein CASSQRASVRETQYF.

This clonotype came up many times. V is TRBV7-8 and J is TRBJ1-5, with D perhaps matching TRBD1 (5 bases). CDR1 is SGHVS, CDR2 FQNEAQ, per germline. The CDR3 has 17 residues. Trimming took 5 bases from V and 4 from J, leaving 21 bases between them. CDR3 in amino acids: CASSPGLRRGVNQPQHF. CDR3 in DNA: TGTGCCAGCAGCCCCGGGTTGCGAAGGGGAGTAAATCAGCCCCAGCATTTT.

This clonotype has a handful of counts. This chain joins TRBV6-5 and TRBJ2-7; D unclear. CDR3 length: 13 amino acids. CDR1 and CDR2 (germline): MNHEY, SVGAGI. V was cut by 5 bases and J by 3 bases, with 11 bases left in between. CDR3 nucleotides: TGTGCCAGCAGTCCCCGGATGAACTACGAGCAGTACTTC. Residues: CASSPRMNYEQYF.

This clonotype was detected many times. The chain employs TRBV27 and TRBJ2-1; weak D call: TRBD1 (5 bases). Germline CDR1 reads MNHEY; CDR2 reads SMNVEV (reference sequence). The length of the CDR3 is 15 residues. Trimming stripped 6 bases from V and 4 bases from J, with 16 bases between. The CDR3 DNA reads TGTGCCAGCAGCTTAATCGACAGTCTTTACAATGAGCAGTTCTTC. This sequence encodes CASSLIDSLYNEQFF.

The rearrangement joins TRBV4-2 to TRBJ2-1; 7 nucleotides align to TRBD2. With V trimmed by 2 bases and J by 7 bases, 8 bases remained unmatched. This CDR3 spans 15 amino acids. Germline loops: CDR1 LGHNA, CDR2 YNFKEQ. This chain's CDR3 is CASSQLAGDFNEQFF. CDR3 in DNA: TGTGCCAGCAGCCAACTGGCGGGAGATTTTAATGAGCAGTTCTTC.

In its sample, this clonotype was seen once. The CDR3 loop is CASSTLGSRGTTDTQYF. The CDR3 nucleotides read TGTGCCAGCAGCACTCTAGGGAGCAGGGGAACCACAGATACGCAGTATTTT. The rearrangement uses TRBV5-4 and TRBJ2-3; D may be TRBD1 (6 bases). Looked up from germline, CDR1 is SGHNT and CDR2 is YYREEE (reference sequence). CDR3 length: 17 amino acids. Trimming pared 4 bases from V and 2 bases from J, leaving 20 bases between.

This clonotype was observed many times. CDR3 nucleotides: TGTGCCAGCAGCTTACGGTCAGGGCGGAACACCGGGGAGCTGTTTTTT. Amino acid sequence: CASSLRSGRNTGELFF. The chain carries TRBV7-2 and TRBJ2-2; tentatively, D is TRBD1 (5 bases). Per germline, CDR1 SGHTA and CDR2 FQGNSA. The V end was cut by 2 bases, the J end by 1 base, with 11 bases between. This CDR3 is built from 16 residues.

This clonotype was recorded many times. CDR3 bases: TGCAGTGCGCCCCCCTGGACAGGTGGGGCTGGCTACACCTTC. Translated: CSAPPWTGGAGYTF. The chain uses TRBV20-1 and TRBJ1-2; 7 bases line up with TRBD1. V shed 6 bases, J shed 7 bases, and the junction held 14 bases outside the gene matches. CDR1 and CDR2 from the germline V gene are DFQATT and SNEGSKA (reference sequence). There are 14 residues in the CDR3.

This clonotype was picked up a small number of times. The rearrangement links TRBV27 to TRBJ2-3; 7 bases agree with TRBD1. Unmatched junction bases numbered 8, after V lost 5 bases and J lost 3 bases. CDR3 length: 15 residues. Germline V gives CDR1 MNHEY, CDR2 SMNVEV (reference sequence). CDR3 nucleotide sequence: TGTGCCAGCAGTCCCGGACAGGTCTTAACAGATACGCAGTATTTT. Amino acids: CASSPGQVLTDTQYF.

This clonotype was detected ten times or more. The V gene is TRBV14, the J gene TRBJ1-3; tentative D call: TRBD1 (5 bases). The V end lost 4 bases, the J end lost 10 bases, and 11 bases lay between the germline ends. Per germline, CDR1 SGHDN and CDR2 FVKESK. This CDR3 contains 12 residues. This CDR3 reads CASSPHGGTIYF. The CDR3 nucleotides read TGTGCCAGCAGCCCCCATGGGGGAACCATATATTTT.

This clonotype was seen many times. This rearrangement joins TRBV29-1 to TRBJ2-3, with D possibly being TRBD2 (6 bases). V gave up 8 bases and J gave up 5 bases, with 14 bases separating them. Germline CDR1 and CDR2: SQVTM and ANQGSEA. This CDR3 comprises 12 residues. CDR3 residues: CSLVAVRDTQYF. As DNA, the CDR3 is TGCAGCCTTGTAGCGGTTAGAGATACGCAGTATTTT.